Presented here are 26 T cell receptor beta chains from one specimen sequenced in a study of blood T cell repertoires in COVID-19. Sequencing used immunoSEQ multiplex PCR; TCRdb keeps in-frame clones, though not all of them. In the table there are approximately 170,000 clones, 85% to 90% of which are singletons. Sequenced: peripheral blood. These receptors all come from a man younger than 35 with active or convalescent COVID-19.

The chain links TRBV2 to TRBJ1-5, with D tentatively TRBD1 (5 bases). The V and J ends lost 2 bases and 5 bases respectively, with 10 bases between them. CDR3 length equals 14 residues. Germline V lookup: CDR1 SNHLY, CDR2 FYNNEI. The CDR3 loop reads CASSEFGGDQPQHF. CDR3 nucleotide sequence: TGTGCCAGCAGTGAATTTGGGGGGGATCAGCCCCAGCATTTT.

V and J are TRBV27 and TRBJ2-7; 7 nucleotides match TRBD2. The CDR3 runs to 14 residues. Trimming cost V 4 bases and J 2 bases; bases outside gene matches: 5. The germline gives CDR1 MNHEY, CDR2 SMNVEV (reference sequence). CDR3 nucleotide sequence: TGTGCCAGCAGTTACGGGGGGATCGCCTACGAGCAGTACTTC. It yields the protein CASSYGGIAYEQYF.

V and J are TRBV5-1 and TRBJ2-2; D might be TRBD1 (6 bases). The CDR3 consists of 15 residues. Germline lookup yields CDR1 SGHRS and CDR2 YFSETQ. V lost 4 bases and J lost 1, with 11 bases in between. CDR3 sequence reads: CASSARRGNTGELFF. The CDR3 region has the DNA TGCGCCAGCAGCGCCCGCAGGGGGAACACCGGGGAGCTGTTTTTT.

This clone came up once. The chain employs TRBV28 and TRBJ1-4, with a weak D call TRBD1 (6 bases). V was trimmed by 6 bases and J by 2 bases, leaving 13 bases between them. This CDR3 spans 15 amino acids. From germline, CDR1 is MDHEN and CDR2 SYDVKM. The CDR3: CASSRDTLTNEKLFF. The CDR3 coding sequence is TGTGCCAGCAGCCGGGACACCCTTACTAATGAAAAACTGTTTTTT. Filled out from reference TRBV28 and TRBJ1-4, the complete variable domain reads DVKVTQSSRYLVKRTGEKVFLECVQDMDHENMFWYRQDPGLGLRLIYFSYDVKMKEKGDIPEGYSVSREKKERFSLILESASTNQTSMYLCASSRDTLTNEKLFFGSGTQLSVL.

V is TRBV5-4 and J is TRBJ1-2; 7 nucleotides line up with TRBD1. J gave up 2 bases and V 4 bases, and 5 bases lay outside the gene matches. The germline V gene encodes CDR1 SGHNT and CDR2 YYREEE (reference sequence). CDR3 length: 14 amino acids. CDR3 region: CASSLQGINYGYTF. The CDR3 DNA sequence: TGTGCCAGCAGCCTACAGGGGATAAACTATGGCTACACCTTC.

This clone was counted between two and nine times. The V and J genes are TRBV20-1 and TRBJ1-3; D perhaps matches TRBD1 (5 bases). This CDR3 comprises 16 residues. Germline assignment: CDR1 DFQATT and CDR2 SNEGSKA (reference sequence). V lost 3 bases and J lost 4, with 19 bases in between. The CDR3 protein is CSASRPQGSYGNTIYF. For the CDR3, the DNA is TGCAGTGCTAGTCGACCCCAGGGCTCATACGGAAACACCATATATTTT.

The J gene is TRBJ2-7, the V gene TRBV7-9; D perhaps matches TRBD2 (6 bases). Germline V gives CDR1 SEHNR, CDR2 FQNEAQ (reference sequence). This CDR3 spans 14 amino acids. V was cut by 5 bases and J by 3 bases, with 14 bases left in between. The CDR3 spells CASSGSGSNYEQYF. The CDR3 region has the DNA TGTGCCAGCAGCGGGAGCGGGTCTAACTACGAGCAGTACTTC.

This chain connects TRBV11-2 to TRBJ2-5; 12 bases align to TRBD2. Germline assignment: CDR1 SGHAT and CDR2 FQNNGV. With 5 bases clipped from V and 5 bases from J, the junction kept 15 bases outside the gene matches. The CDR3 covers 18 residues. Here the CDR3 reads CASSPRTSGRPPGETQYF. DNA of the CDR3: TGTGCCAGCAGCCCGCGTACTAGCGGGAGGCCTCCGGGGGAGACCCAGTACTTC.

This chain connects TRBV27 to TRBJ1-5; D might be TRBD1 (6 bases). V was trimmed by 5 bases and J by 0 bases, leaving 17 bases between them. Germline V gene lookup returns CDR1 MNHEY and CDR2 SMNVEV (reference sequence). The CDR3 spans 17 residues. CDR3 bases: TGTGCCAGCAGTCCTTGGGGAGGGGGTTATAGCAATCAGCCCCAGCATTTT. Amino acids: CASSPWGGGYSNQPQHF.

The J gene is TRBJ2-2, the V gene TRBV19; D not certain. V was clipped by 1 base and J by 6 bases, with 9 bases between them. Germline CDR1 and CDR2: LNHDA and SQIVND (reference sequence). The CDR3 runs 14 residues. The CDR3 DNA reads TGTGCCAGTAGTATAGCCTCGGTTCCCGGGGAGCTGTTTTTT. Translated: CASSIASVPGELFF.

This sequence joins TRBV9 and TRBJ2-4, with 8 bases aligning to TRBD1. V trimming: 1 base; J trimming: 8 bases; junction bases outside the gene matches: 11. The CDR3 length is 16 residues. The germline V gene encodes CDR1 SGDLS and CDR2 YYNGEE. CDR3 bases: TGTGCCAGCAGCGTACCCGCGACAGGGGACATAGACATTCAGTACTTC. Its translation: CASSVPATGDIDIQYF.

The chain links TRBV5-1 to TRBJ1-1, with 8 bases identical to TRBD1. The CDR3 has 16 amino acids. V dropped 0 bases and J dropped 4; count of bases not matched to a gene: 8. The germline gives CDR1 SGHRS, CDR2 YFSETQ. The CDR3 coding sequence is TGCGCCAGCAGCTTGGTTGGCAGGGGGCTTGGCACTGAAGCTTTCTTT. This translates into CASSLVGRGLGTEAFF. Looking up the rest from reference TRBV5-1 and TRBJ1-1 gives the full variable domain: KAGVTQTPRYLIKTRGQQVTLSCSPISGHRSVSWYQQTPGQGLQFLFEYFSETQRNKGNFPGRFSGRQFSNSRSEMNVSTLELGDSALYLCASSLVGRGLGTEAFFGQGTRLTVV.

The CDR3 region has the DNA TGTGCCAGCAGCCTTGGACAGGGGACCACTGAAGCTTTCTTT. This translates into CASSLGQGTTEAFF. This rearrangement joins TRBV5-4 to TRBJ1-1, with 9 bases aligning to TRBD1. CDR3 length: 14 residues. Germline V gene sequence: CDR1 SGHNT, CDR2 YYREEE (reference sequence). The V and J ends lost 4 bases and 4 bases, in that order; junction bases with no gene match: 5.

The V call is TRBV2, the J call TRBJ2-2; D is unclear. With 4 bases removed from V and 6 bases from J, the gap between germline ends came to 6 bases. The CDR3 sequence is 12 residues long. The germline CDR1 and CDR2 sequences are SNHLY and FYNNEI. CDR3 bases: TGTGCCAGCAGTGGTGAGGCCGGGGAGCTGTTTTTT. Translation: CASSGEAGELFF.

V gene TRBV5-1 combines with J gene TRBJ2-3, with TRBD2 matching over 7 bases. Germline values: CDR1 SGHRS, CDR2 YFSETQ. After removal of 1 base from V and 6 bases from J, the junction contained 11 bases not matched to a gene. This CDR3 has 16 amino acids. CDR3 residues: CASSLSRGGSKDTQYF. The DNA for the CDR3 is TGCGCCAGCAGCTTGAGTAGGGGCGGGAGTAAGGATACGCAGTATTTT. Filled out from reference TRBV5-1 and TRBJ2-3, the complete variable domain reads KAGVTQTPRYLIKTRGQQVTLSCSPISGHRSVSWYQQTPGQGLQFLFEYFSETQRNKGNFPGRFSGRQFSNSRSEMNVSTLELGDSALYLCASSLSRGGSKDTQYFGPGTRLTVL.

The DNA of the CDR3 is TGCGCCAGCAGCTTGGTAAGCGGCTCTGGGGCCAACGTCCTGACTTTC. It is translated as CASSLVSGSGANVLTF. The V call is TRBV5-1, the J call TRBJ2-6; a possible D gene is TRBD2 (5 bases). Germline loops: CDR1 SGHRS, CDR2 YFSETQ. V was clipped by 0 bases and J by 0 bases, with 7 bases between them. The CDR3 consists of 16 residues.

The rearrangement links TRBV6-5 to TRBJ2-5, with 8 bases lining up with TRBD1. Trimming took 6 bases from V and 1 from J; bases not matched to a gene: 1. This CDR3 is 13 amino acids long. Germline V gene data show CDR1 as MNHEY and CDR2 as SVGAGI. CDR3 bases: TGTGCCAGCAGAGGGACAGGCCAAGAGACCCAGTACTTC. Translating it yields CASRGTGQETQYF.

This clone was picked up a small number of times. The gene calls are TRBV5-1 and TRBJ1-1; perhaps TRBD1 as D (5 bases). The V end lost 1 base, the J end lost 4 bases, and 14 bases lay between the germline ends. CDR3 size: 15 residues. Germline loops: CDR1 SGHRS, CDR2 YFSETQ. The CDR3 sequence: CASSLSSGVGTEAFF. The CDR3 nucleotides are TGCGCCAGCAGCTTGTCCTCGGGGGTAGGCACTGAAGCTTTCTTT.

The J gene is TRBJ1-4, the V gene TRBV30; 7 nucleotides line up with TRBD1. The CDR3 is 14 residues long. V gave up 8 bases and J gave up 5 bases; unmatched junction bases: 11. Germline CDR1 is GTSNPN and CDR2 is SVGIG (reference sequence). CDR3 residues: CAGTGDSRNEKLFF. The CDR3 nucleotides read TGTGCCGGTACCGGGGACAGTCGAAATGAAAAACTGTTTTTT.

The CDR3 is CATSGADRDTEAFF. CDR3 coding DNA: TGTGCCACCAGTGGGGCCGACAGAGACACTGAAGCTTTCTTT. This chain links TRBV24-1 with TRBJ1-1, with D possibly being TRBD1 (5 bases). Trimming shortened V by 5 bases and J by 3 bases, and 12 bases separated the two germline ends. The germline V gene has CDR1 KGHDR and CDR2 SFDVKD. This CDR3 spans 14 amino acids.

The chain has TRBV7-3 and TRBJ1-2; D is ambiguous. The germline gives CDR1 SGHTA, CDR2 FQGTGA. Trimming removed 5 bases from V and 2 bases from J, with 12 bases in between. This CDR3 has 14 amino acids. The CDR3: CASSQGPGNYGYTF. The CDR3 region has the DNA TGTGCCAGCAGCCAAGGCCCGGGAAACTATGGCTACACCTTC.

This chain links TRBV24-1 with TRBJ1-2, with 7 bases identical to TRBD1. V shed 4 bases and J 5 bases; nucleotides not matched to a gene: 3. Germline lookup yields CDR1 KGHDR and CDR2 SFDVKD. This CDR3 region has 13 residues. The CDR3 region is CATSEMTGYGYTF. For the CDR3, the DNA is TGTGCCACCAGTGAGATGACAGGGTATGGCTACACCTTC.

This chain's CDR3 is CASKSAADHQPQHF. The CDR3 DNA follows: TGTGCCAGCAAATCGGCGGCAGACCATCAGCCCCAGCATTTT. The rearrangement links TRBV28 to TRBJ1-5; no reliable D call. V lost 7 bases to trimming and J lost 5 bases, with 15 bases between them. Germline CDR1 reads MDHEN; CDR2 reads SYDVKM. CDR3 length equals 14 residues.

The rearrangement joins TRBV11-2 to TRBJ2-7, with unresolved D. CDR3 size: 16 residues. The ends were cut back, 4 bases at V and 3 bases at J, with 19 bases in the middle. Germline loops: CDR1 SGHAT, CDR2 FQNNGV. CDR3 DNA: TGTGCCAGCAGCTCCCCTTTTTCAACAGCCCACTACGAGCAGTACTTC. It is translated as CASSSPFSTAHYEQYF. Full variable domain (outside the CDR3, taken from reference TRBV11-2 and TRBJ2-7): EAGVAQSPRYKIIEKRQSVAFWCNPISGHATLYWYQQILGQGPKLLIQFQNNGVVDDSQLPKDRFSAERLKGVDSTLKIQPAKLEDSAVYLCASSSPFSTAHYEQYFGPGTRLTVT.

The chain couples TRBV3-1 (or the pseudogene TRBV3-2) to TRBJ2-2; 8 nucleotides align to TRBD2. The germline CDR1 and CDR2 sequences are LGHDT and YNNKEL (reference sequence). This CDR3 has 12 amino acids. After removal of 4 bases from V and 11 bases from J, the junction contained 3 bases not matched to a gene. This CDR3 is CASSPGGTELFF. DNA for the CDR3: TGTGCCAGCAGCCCGGGGGGGACTGAGCTGTTTTTT.

The chain uses TRBV10-3 and TRBJ2-5; TRBD1 is a possible D gene (5 bases). V gave up 5 bases and J gave up 4 bases, with 8 bases separating them. This CDR3 has 12 residues. CDR1 is ENHRY and CDR2 is SYGVKD in the germline V gene. The chain's CDR3 is CAISPGSETQYF. As DNA, the CDR3 is TGTGCCATCAGTCCAGGGTCAGAGACCCAGTACTTC.